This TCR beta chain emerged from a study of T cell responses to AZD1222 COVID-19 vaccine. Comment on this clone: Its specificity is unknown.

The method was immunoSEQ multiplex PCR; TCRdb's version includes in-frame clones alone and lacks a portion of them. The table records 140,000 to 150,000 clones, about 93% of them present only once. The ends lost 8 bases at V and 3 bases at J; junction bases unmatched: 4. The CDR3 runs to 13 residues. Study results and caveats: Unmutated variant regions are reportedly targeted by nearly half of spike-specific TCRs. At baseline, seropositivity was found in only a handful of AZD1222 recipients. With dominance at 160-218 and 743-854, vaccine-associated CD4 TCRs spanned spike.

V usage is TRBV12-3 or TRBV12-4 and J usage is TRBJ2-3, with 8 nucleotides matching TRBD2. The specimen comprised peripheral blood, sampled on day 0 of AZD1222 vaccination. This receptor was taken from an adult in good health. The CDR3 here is CASGGGGTDTQYF. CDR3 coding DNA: TGTGCCAGCGGCGGCGGGGGGACAGATACGCAGTATTTT.